This TCR beta chain appears in the sequencing data of a study of blood T cells in healthy people across ages. Findings and caveats of the study: Whereas aged donors had fewer naive CD4+ cells, long-lived donors had more of them and higher diversity. A strong correlation between TCR beta diversity and naive T cell percentage was seen.

PCR was performed a second time for about 6 to 12 cycles using a sample-barcoded 5' primer and a J-beta primer mix. Each cDNA molecule was tagged by a template-switch adaptor that had 12 random nucleotides. MiXCR was run by TCRdb on the 5' RACE reads, yielding one entry per CDR3 protein. In the table there are 1.5 million to 2 million distinct CDR3 sequences, 49% of which are singletons. As concerns this clonotype: Antigen unknown.

This CDR3 region has 16 residues. V shed 3 bases, J shed 6 bases, and the junction held 11 bases outside the gene matches. In germline, CDR1 is SQVTM, CDR2 ANQGSEA. This sequence joins TRBV29-1 and TRBJ2-1; 10 bases fit TRBD2. This TCR was sampled from a woman between 35 and 50 years old in good health. Sequencing was done on a sample of blood. Here the CDR3 DNA reads TGCAGCGTTGAGAGCACCCTAGCGGGGGTGCTCAATGAGCAGTTCTTC. It translates to CSVESTLAGVLNEQFF.